The 18 T cell receptor beta chains below were found in one sample sequenced in a study of blood T cell repertoires in COVID-19. Using immunoSEQ multiplex PCR, the repertoire was profiled, and TCRdb retains in-frame clones only, with some absent. This sample yields about 59,000 clones, of which about nine tenths are seen a single time; around 9.4% belongs to the top ten. Sequencing used peripheral blood. All receptors derive from a human donor in a cohort sampled during active COVID-19.

Only one count was recorded for this clone. This chain joins TRBV21-1 and TRBJ2-3; TRBD2 is the table's D call and was not checked against the DNA. TRBV21-1 is deemed a pseudogene. The CDR3 has 18 residues. The CDR3 nucleotides are TGTGCCAGCAGCAAAGAGGGGGATAGCGGGAGTCAGACAGATACGCAGTATTTT. Residues: CASSKEGDSGSQTDTQYF.

The gene calls are TRBV10-3 and TRBJ1-2; D remains ambiguous. The CDR3 runs to 13 residues. Trimming left V 4 bases short and J 2 bases short, with 8 bases between. CDR1 is ENHRY and CDR2 is SYGVKD in the germline V gene. CDR3 residues: CAISVEENYGYTF. The DNA for the CDR3 is TGTGCCATCAGTGTAGAAGAAAACTATGGCTACACCTTC.

The rearrangement links TRBV19 to TRBJ1-5; possibly TRBD1 for D (5 bases). Germline CDR1 and CDR2: LNHDA and SQIVND (reference sequence). V dropped 3 bases and J dropped 2 bases, with 17 bases sitting between them. The CDR3 totals 17 residues. The CDR3 loop is CASSMTGLRVGNQPQHF. CDR3 coding DNA: TGTGCCAGTAGTATGACGGGACTCCGAGTAGGCAATCAGCCCCAGCATTTT. Using reference TRBV19 and TRBJ1-5 for the parts outside the CDR3, the full variable domain is DGGITQSPKYLFRKEGQNVTLSCEQNLNHDAMYWYRQDPGQGLRLIYYSQIVNDFQKGDIAEGYSVSREKKESFPLTVTSAQKNPTAFYLCASSMTGLRVGNQPQHFGDGTRLSIL.

The genes are TRBV7-2 and TRBJ2-7, with D possibly TRBD1 on 6 matching bases. The CDR3 covers 14 residues. Germline assignment: CDR1 SGHTA and CDR2 FQGNSA. V was trimmed by 5 bases and J by 4 bases, leaving 15 bases between them. In DNA form, the CDR3 reads TGTGCCAGCAGCGATCCCCAGGGGATGTACGAGCAGTACTTC. Translating gives CASSDPQGMYEQYF.

The V gene is TRBV19, the J gene TRBJ2-1, with a weak D call TRBD1 (5 bases). V lost 6 bases and J lost 1, with 7 bases in between. The CDR3 has 13 amino acids. Germline V gene data show CDR1 as LNHDA and CDR2 as SQIVND (reference sequence). CDR3 bases: TGTGCCAGTAGGACAGATTCCTACAATGAGCAGTTCTTC. Translation gives CASRTDSYNEQFF.

V is TRBV4-2 and J is TRBJ2-1, with D possibly TRBD1 on 5 matching bases. The CDR3 runs 15 residues. Per germline, CDR1 LGHNA and CDR2 YNFKEQ. Trimming took off 8 bases at V and 0 bases at J, with 14 bases between the two ends. CDR3 in amino acids: CASEGAGASYNEQFF. As DNA, the CDR3 is TGTGCCAGCGAAGGGGCTGGGGCCTCCTACAATGAGCAGTTCTTC.

The J gene is TRBJ2-5, the V gene TRBV6-5; weak D call: TRBD1 (6 bases). From germline, CDR1 is MNHEY and CDR2 SVGAGI. The CDR3 covers 15 residues. V lost 6 bases and J lost 5, with 19 bases in between. This CDR3 is CASSVTRGLVETQYF. The CDR3 DNA reads TGTGCCAGCAGCGTTACCAGGGGTCTCGTGGAGACCCAGTACTTC.

The chain recombines TRBV24-1 with TRBJ2-1; a weak D match, TRBD2 (5 bases). V gave up 1 base and J gave up 4 bases, with 13 bases separating them. CDR3 size: 16 residues. Germline V gene sequence: CDR1 KGHDR, CDR2 SFDVKD. The CDR3 region is CATSDLRPEGYNEQFF. The DNA of the CDR3 is TGTGCCACCAGTGATTTAAGACCCGAGGGATACAATGAGCAGTTCTTC.

The V call is TRBV5-4, the J call TRBJ1-2; the D gene is possibly TRBD1 (5 bases). CDR1 is SGHNT, CDR2 YYREEE, per germline (reference sequence). This CDR3 is built from 13 residues. Trimming stripped 5 bases from V and 4 bases from J, with 12 bases between. The CDR3 protein is CASRATGGYGYTF. The CDR3 DNA sequence: TGTGCCAGCAGAGCAACGGGGGGCTATGGCTACACCTTC.

The genes are TRBV18 and TRBJ1-4; the D gene is possibly TRBD1 (6 bases). Looked up from germline, CDR1 is KGHSH and CDR2 is LQKENI. V gave up 4 bases and J gave up 6 bases, with 15 bases separating them. There are 15 residues in the CDR3. The CDR3 protein is CASSLTTGLDEKLFF. The CDR3 DNA reads as TGTGCCAGCTCACTAACAACAGGGTTGGATGAAAAACTGTTTTTT.

The CDR3 DNA is TGTGCCAGCAGTGAATATAGCGACCCGAAGGGCTACACCTTC. Encoded protein: CASSEYSDPKGYTF. This chain joins TRBV6-1 and TRBJ1-2; D is ambiguous. The CDR3 extends over 14 amino acids. V was trimmed by 2 bases and J by 8 bases, leaving 15 bases between them. Germline V gives CDR1 MNHNS, CDR2 SASEGT.

The gene calls are TRBV11-3 and TRBJ2-5; TRBD2 agrees at 14 bases. CDR3 length: 17 residues. Germline CDR1 is SGHNT and CDR2 is YENEEA. The trim removed 1 base at V and 1 base at J, leaving 2 bases unmatched. The CDR3 DNA sequence: TGTGCCAGCAGCTTAGGACTAGCGGGAGGGGTCCAAGAGACCCAGTACTTC. This translates into CASSLGLAGGVQETQYF.

J is TRBJ1-2 and V is TRBV11-3; D is possibly TRBD1 (6 bases). The CDR3 runs to 13 residues. Germline values: CDR1 SGHNT, CDR2 YENEEA. V was trimmed by 5 bases and J by 7 bases, leaving 14 bases between them. The DNA of the CDR3 is TGTGCCAGCAGCGCGCAGGGGCTCGGTGGCTACACCTTC. Its translation: CASSAQGLGGYTF.

This chain connects TRBV27 to TRBJ2-7; 12 positions match TRBD1. V lost 4 bases to trimming and J lost 4 bases; unmatched junction nucleotides: 5. This CDR3 comprises 15 residues. The germline gives CDR1 MNHEY, CDR2 SMNVEV (reference sequence). The CDR3, as DNA: TGTGCCAGCAGTTGGGGGACAGGGGGCGGGTACGAGCAGTACTTC. Residues: CASSWGTGGGYEQYF.

The chain has TRBV10-2 and TRBJ2-1; D might be TRBD2 (6 bases). The CDR3 contains 15 residues. Per germline, CDR1 WSHSY and CDR2 SAAADI. Trimming stripped 4 bases from V and 4 bases from J, with 14 bases between. The chain's CDR3 is CASSGAGSRYNEQFF. In DNA, the CDR3 is TGCGCCAGCAGTGGTGCCGGGAGTAGGTACAATGAGCAGTTCTTC.

The chain recombines TRBV28 with TRBJ2-5; perhaps TRBD2 as D (6 bases). From germline, CDR1 is MDHEN and CDR2 SYDVKM. The germline V and J ends were trimmed by 2 bases and 6 bases, with 13 bases remaining between them. CDR3 size: 14 residues. CDR3 DNA: TGTGCCAGCAGTTTAAACGGGAGAGGAAAGACCCAGTACTTC. Its translation is CASSLNGRGKTQYF.

CDR3 residues: CASTKLGRADTQYF. The CDR3 DNA reads as TGCGCCAGCACAAAACTGGGCAGGGCAGATACGCAGTATTTT. The rearrangement links TRBV5-1 to TRBJ2-3; D is possibly TRBD1 (5 bases). The CDR3 loop spans 14 amino acids. Trimming took off 6 bases at V and 4 bases at J, with 15 bases between the two ends. Germline V gene data show CDR1 as SGHRS and CDR2 as YFSETQ. Full variable domain (missing parts from reference TRBV5-1 and TRBJ2-3): KAGVTQTPRYLIKTRGQQVTLSCSPISGHRSVSWYQQTPGQGLQFLFEYFSETQRNKGNFPGRFSGRQFSNSRSEMNVSTLELGDSALYLCASTKLGRADTQYFGPGTRLTVL.

V is TRBV3-1 (or the pseudogene TRBV3-2) and J is TRBJ1-6; unclear D gene. V shed 0 bases and J shed 14 bases, with 11 bases lying between them. This CDR3 is 13 amino acids long. Germline loops: CDR1 LGHDT, CDR2 YNNKEL (reference sequence). The CDR3 DNA reads as TGTGCCAGCAGCCAAGAGAGCCCTTCGACCCTCCACTTT. The encoded protein is CASSQESPSTLHF.